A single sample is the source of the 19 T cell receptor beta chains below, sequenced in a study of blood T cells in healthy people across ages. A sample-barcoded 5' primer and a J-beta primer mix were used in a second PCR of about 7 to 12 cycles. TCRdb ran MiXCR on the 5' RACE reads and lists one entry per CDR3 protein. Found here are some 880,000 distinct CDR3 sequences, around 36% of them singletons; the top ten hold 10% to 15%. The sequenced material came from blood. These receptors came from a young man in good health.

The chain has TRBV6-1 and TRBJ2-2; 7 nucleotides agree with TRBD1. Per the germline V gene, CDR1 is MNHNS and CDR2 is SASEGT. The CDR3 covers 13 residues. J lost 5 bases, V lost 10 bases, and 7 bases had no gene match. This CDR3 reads CATRTGLTGELFF. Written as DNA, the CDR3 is TGTGCCACCAGGACAGGATTAACCGGGGAGCTGTTTTTT.

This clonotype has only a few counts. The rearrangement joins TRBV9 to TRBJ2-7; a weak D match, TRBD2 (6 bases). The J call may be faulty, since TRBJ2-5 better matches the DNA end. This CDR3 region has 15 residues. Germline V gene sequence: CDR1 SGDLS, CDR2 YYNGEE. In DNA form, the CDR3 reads TGTGCCAGCAGCGCCGACCAGCGGGTTTCCGAGACCCAGTACTTC. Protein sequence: CASSADQRVSETQYF.

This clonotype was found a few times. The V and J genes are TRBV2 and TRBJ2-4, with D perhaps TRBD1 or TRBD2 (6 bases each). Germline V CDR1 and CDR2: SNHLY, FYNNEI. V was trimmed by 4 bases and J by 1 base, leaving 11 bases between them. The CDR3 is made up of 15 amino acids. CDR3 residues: CASSGGAAAKNIQYF. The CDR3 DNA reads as TGTGCCAGCAGTGGGGGGGCCGCGGCCAAAAACATTCAGTACTTC. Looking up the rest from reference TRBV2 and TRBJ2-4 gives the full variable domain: EPEVTQTPSHQVTQMGQEVILRCVPISNHLYFYWYRQILGQKVEFLVSFYNNEISEKSEIFDDQFSVERPDGSNFTLKIRSTKLEDSAMYFCASSGGAAAKNIQYFGAGTRLSVL.

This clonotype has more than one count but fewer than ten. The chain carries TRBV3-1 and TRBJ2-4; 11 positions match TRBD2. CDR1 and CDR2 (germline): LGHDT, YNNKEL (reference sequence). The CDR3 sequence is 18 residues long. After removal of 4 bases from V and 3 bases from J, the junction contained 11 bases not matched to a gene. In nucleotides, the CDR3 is TGTGCCAGCAGCCCTGGACGGGTCCTAGCGGGGGGCAAAAACATTCAGTACTTC. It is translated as CASSPGRVLAGGKNIQYF.

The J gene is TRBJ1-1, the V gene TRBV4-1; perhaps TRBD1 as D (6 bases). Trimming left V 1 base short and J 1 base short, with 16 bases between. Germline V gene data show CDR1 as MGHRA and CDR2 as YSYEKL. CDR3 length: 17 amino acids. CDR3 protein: CASSQAPQGRGNTEAFF. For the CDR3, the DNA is TGCGCCAGCAGCCAAGCGCCACAGGGTCGCGGGAACACTGAAGCTTTCTTT.

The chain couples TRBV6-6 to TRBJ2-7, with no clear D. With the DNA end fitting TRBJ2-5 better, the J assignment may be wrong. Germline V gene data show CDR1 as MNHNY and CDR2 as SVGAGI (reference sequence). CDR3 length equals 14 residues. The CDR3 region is CASSYPVKDETQYF. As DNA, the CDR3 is TGTGCCAGCAGTTACCCCGTAAAGGACGAGACCCAGTACTTC.

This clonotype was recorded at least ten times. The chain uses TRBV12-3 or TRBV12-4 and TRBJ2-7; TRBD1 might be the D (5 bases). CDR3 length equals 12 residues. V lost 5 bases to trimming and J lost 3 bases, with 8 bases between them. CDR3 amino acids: CASSRTSYEQYF. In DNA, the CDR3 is TGTGCCAGCAGTCGGACAAGCTACGAGCAGTACTTC.

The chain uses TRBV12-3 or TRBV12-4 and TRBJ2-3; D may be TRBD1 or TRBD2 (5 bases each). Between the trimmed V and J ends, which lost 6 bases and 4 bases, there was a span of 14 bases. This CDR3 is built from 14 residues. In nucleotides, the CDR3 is TGTGCCAGCAGACCCCCCAGGGACCCAGATACGCAGTATTTT. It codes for CASRPPRDPDTQYF.

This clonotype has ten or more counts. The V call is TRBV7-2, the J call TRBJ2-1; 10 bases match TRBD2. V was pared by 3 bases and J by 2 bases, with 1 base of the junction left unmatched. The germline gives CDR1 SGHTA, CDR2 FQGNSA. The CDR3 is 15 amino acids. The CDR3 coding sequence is TGTGCCAGCAGCTTTACTAGCGGGGCCTACAATGAGCAGTTCTTC. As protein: CASSFTSGAYNEQFF.

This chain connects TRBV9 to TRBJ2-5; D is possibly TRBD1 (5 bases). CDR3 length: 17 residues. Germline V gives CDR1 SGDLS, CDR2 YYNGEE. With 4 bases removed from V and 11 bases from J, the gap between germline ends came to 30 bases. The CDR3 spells CASSPLEYPFLDNEQYF. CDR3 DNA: TGTGCCAGCAGCCCTCTAGAGTACCCCTTTTTGGACAATGAGCAGTACTTC. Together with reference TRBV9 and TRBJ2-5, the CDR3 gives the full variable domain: DSGVTQTPKHLITATGQRVTLRCSPRSGDLSVYWYQQSLDQGLQFLIQYYNGEERAKGNILERFSAQQFPDLHSELNLSSLELGDSALYFCASSPLEYPFLDNEQYFGPGTRLLVL.

The CDR3 loop is CASTLQGRGQETQYF. The CDR3 DNA follows: TGTGCCAGCACTTTACAGGGTAGGGGACAAGAGACCCAGTACTTC. This chain connects TRBV2 to TRBJ2-5; D may be TRBD1 (6 bases). This CDR3 comprises 15 residues. Germline CDR1 and CDR2: SNHLY and FYNNEI. V was clipped by 7 bases and J by 2 bases, with 17 bases between them.

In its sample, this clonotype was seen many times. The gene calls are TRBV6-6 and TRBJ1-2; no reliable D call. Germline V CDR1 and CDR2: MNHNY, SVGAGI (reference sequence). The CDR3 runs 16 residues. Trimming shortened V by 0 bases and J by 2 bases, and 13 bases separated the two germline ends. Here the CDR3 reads CASSYSSPTVNYGYTF. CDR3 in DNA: TGTGCCAGCAGTTACTCGAGCCCCACAGTGAACTATGGCTACACCTTC.

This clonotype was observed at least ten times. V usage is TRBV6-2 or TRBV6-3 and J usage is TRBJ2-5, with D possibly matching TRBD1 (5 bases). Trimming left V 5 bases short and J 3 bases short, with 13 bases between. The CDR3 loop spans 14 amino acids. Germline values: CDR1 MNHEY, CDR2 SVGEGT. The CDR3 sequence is CASSHRRGEETQYF. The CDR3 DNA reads TGTGCCAGCAGTCACCGTAGGGGCGAAGAGACCCAGTACTTC.

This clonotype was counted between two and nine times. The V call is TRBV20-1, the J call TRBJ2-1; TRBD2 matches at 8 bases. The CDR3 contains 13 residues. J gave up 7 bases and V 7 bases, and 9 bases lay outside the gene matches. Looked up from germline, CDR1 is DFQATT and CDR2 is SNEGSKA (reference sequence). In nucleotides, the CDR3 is TGCAGTGTTACCGGGGGGGTGGGGAATGAGCAGTTCTTC. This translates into CSVTGGVGNEQFF.

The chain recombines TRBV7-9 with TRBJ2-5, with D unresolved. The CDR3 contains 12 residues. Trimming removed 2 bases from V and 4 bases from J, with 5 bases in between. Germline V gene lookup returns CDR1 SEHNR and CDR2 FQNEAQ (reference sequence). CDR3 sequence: CASSLYRETQYF. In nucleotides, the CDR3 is TGTGCCAGCAGCTTATATAGAGAGACCCAGTACTTC.

The DNA for the CDR3 is TGTGCCAGCAGTTCCCGGTGGCGGGAGACCCAGTACTTC. This codes for CASSSRWRETQYF. V usage is TRBV12-3 or TRBV12-4 and J usage is TRBJ2-5; unclear D gene. Trimming removed 4 bases from V and 5 bases from J, with 11 bases in between. The CDR3 length is 13 residues.

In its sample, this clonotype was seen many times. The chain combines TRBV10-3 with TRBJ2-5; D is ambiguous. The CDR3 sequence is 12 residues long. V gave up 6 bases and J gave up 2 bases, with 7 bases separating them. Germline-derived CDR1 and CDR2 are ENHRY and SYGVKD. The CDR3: CAISGVQETQYF. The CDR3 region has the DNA TGTGCCATCAGCGGCGTACAAGAGACCCAGTACTTC.

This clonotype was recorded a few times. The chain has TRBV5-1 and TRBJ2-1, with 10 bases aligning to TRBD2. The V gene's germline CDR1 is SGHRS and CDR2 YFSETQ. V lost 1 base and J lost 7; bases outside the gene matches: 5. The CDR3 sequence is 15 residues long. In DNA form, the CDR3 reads TGCGCCAGCAGCTTGAGTAGCGGGGGGTTAAATGAGCAGTTCTTC. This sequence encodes CASSLSSGGLNEQFF.

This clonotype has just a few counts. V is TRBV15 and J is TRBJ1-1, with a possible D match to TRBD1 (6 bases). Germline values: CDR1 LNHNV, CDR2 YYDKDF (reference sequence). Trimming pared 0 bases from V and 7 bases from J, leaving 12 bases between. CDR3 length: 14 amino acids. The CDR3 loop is CATSREYGTHEAFF. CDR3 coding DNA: TGTGCCACCAGCAGAGAATACGGGACACATGAAGCTTTCTTT.